Listed below are T cell receptor beta chains from one sample, sequenced in a study of blood T cell repertoires in COVID-19. Here immunoSEQ multiplex PCR was the method, and the copy in TCRdb shows in-frame clones only, minus some. Among 100,000 to 150,000 clones listed, 80% to 90% were seen once. Sequencing input: peripheral blood. The receptors here all came from a man aged 80 or over with active or convalescent COVID-19. The CDR3 runs from the conserved cysteine through the conserved F or W. D genes are given only for firm matches. The size entry is marked missing in some rows and otherwise reads once, few, many or a size class.

d_gene,j_gene,abundance,v_gene,CDR3aa,CDR3nt
TRBD1,TRBJ1-2,NA,TRBV28,CASSDPGQNFYGYTF,TGTGCCAGCAGTGATCCGGGACAGAATTTTTATGGCTACACCTTC
NA,TRBJ2-3,NA,TRBV5-1,CASSSNAGMTDTQYF,TGCGCCAGCAGCTCCAACGCGGGGATGACAGATACGCAGTATTTT
TRBD1,TRBJ1-5,once,TRBV19,CASSPGQGSNQPQHF,TGTGCCAGTAGCCCGGGACAGGGGTCCAATCAGCCCCAGCATTTT
NA,TRBJ2-3,NA,TRBV5-4,CASSLGGEGADTQYF,TGTGCCAGCAGCTTGGGTGGGGAAGGGGCAGATACGCAGTATTTT
NA,TRBJ2-1,once,TRBV5-1,CASSFWERDNEQFF,TGCGCCAGCAGCTTTTGGGAGAGGGACAATGAGCAGTTCTTC
NA,TRBJ1-2,NA,TRBV28,CASSFEAGSYGYTF,TGTGCCAGCAGTTTCGAGGCGGGTTCCTATGGCTACACCTTC
TRBD1,TRBJ1-1,NA,TRBV19,CASSLQGAQAFF,TGTGCCAGTAGTTTACAGGGGGCGCAGGCTTTCTTT
NA,TRBJ2-1,NA,TRBV7-2,CASSLDAREQFF,TGTGCCAGCAGCTTAGATGCGCGTGAGCAGTTCTTC
TRBD1,TRBJ1-5,NA,TRBV6-2/TRBV6-3,CASSRQGAQPQHF,TGTGCCAGCAGTCGACAGGGGGCTCAGCCCCAGCATTTT
TRBD1,TRBJ1-2,NA,TRBV29-1,CSGGGPPGQGIGYTF,TGCAGCGGTGGGGGACCACCGGGACAGGGGATCGGCTACACCTTC
TRBD1,TRBJ1-2,once,TRBV7-9,CASSSKGDRGYANYGYTF,TGTGCCAGCAGCTCAAAAGGGGACAGGGGATATGCTAACTATGGCTACACCTTC
TRBD1,TRBJ2-7,NA,TRBV27,CASSPLRDRGSYEQYF,TGTGCCAGCAGTCCCCTCCGGGACAGGGGCTCCTACGAGCAGTACTTC
NA,TRBJ1-6,NA,TRBV6-5,CASRTGFDNSPLHF,TGTGCCAGCAGGACAGGTTTCGATAATTCACCCCTCCACTTT
NA,TRBJ1-1,NA,TRBV12-5,CASGFTPDRNTEAFF,TGTGCTAGTGGTTTTACCCCGGACAGGAACACTGAAGCTTTCTTT
NA,TRBJ1-1,few,TRBV19,CASSIVDAGSTEAFF,TGTGCCAGTAGTATAGTAGACGCGGGGTCCACTGAAGCTTTCTTT
TRBD2,TRBJ2-1,NA,TRBV19,CASSTRRLAGGYNEQFF,TGTGCCAGTAGTACCCGGAGACTAGCGGGGGGCTACAATGAGCAGTTCTTC
TRBD2,TRBJ2-2,NA,TRBV6-2/TRBV6-3,CASSPALAGGPGELFF,TGTGCCAGCAGCCCAGCCCTAGCGGGGGGGCCCGGGGAGCTGTTTTTT
TRBD2,TRBJ2-2,large,TRBV2,CASSWTSGDPNTGELFF,TGTGCCAGCAGTTGGACTAGCGGGGACCCGAACACCGGGGAGCTGTTTTTT
NA,TRBJ1-2,once,TRBV12-3/TRBV12-4,CASSGGQGYTF,TGTGCCAGCAGTGGGGGCCAGGGCTACACCTTC
TRBD1,TRBJ1-4,NA,TRBV27,CASSPPDRGLEKLFF,TGTGCCAGCAGTCCGCCGGACAGGGGGCTGGAAAAACTGTTTTTT
TRBD1,TRBJ1-1,NA,TRBV11-2,CASSQRDSFNTEAFF,TGTGCCAGCAGCCAAAGGGACAGTTTTAACACTGAAGCTTTCTTT
TRBD1,TRBJ1-4,NA,TRBV5-5,CASSPRQGPANEKLFF,TGTGCCAGCAGCCCCAGACAGGGACCGGCGAATGAAAAACTGTTTTTT
TRBD1,TRBJ2-5,NA,TRBV4-3,CASSQDFGTGETQYF,TGCGCCAGCAGCCAAGATTTCGGGACAGGAGAGACCCAGTACTTC
TRBD2,TRBJ2-1,few,TRBV6-6,CASSYSGLAGLNEQFF,TGTGCCAGCAGTTACTCTGGACTAGCGGGGCTCAATGAGCAGTTCTTC
NA,TRBJ1-1,NA,TRBV29-1,CSVDLAMNTEAFF,TGCAGCGTTGACCTGGCCATGAACACTGAAGCTTTCTTT
NA,TRBJ1-6,NA,TRBV15,CATSRDRTYGSPLHF,TGTGCCACCAGCAGAGATCGCACCTATGGTTCACCCCTCCACTTT